These 32 T cell receptor beta chains came from one sample sequenced in a study of shared clonotypes between healthy human individuals (TCRdb year 2020). Receptors were amplified or captured by the immunoSEQ multiplex PCR assay. What TCRdb holds here is the immuneACCESS table cut down to in-frame rearrangements. Part of the clones is not present; checked against another copy, under half of the missing clones reflect an unresolved V gene, and the others are unexplained. The sample records 1,500,000 or so clones, around 98.5% of which are singletons. The top ten hold 0.36% of the sample. The sequenced sample was naive CD4+ T cells sorted from blood. The cell subset or site label of this sample denotes: CD45RA+ positively selected. These receptor sequences come from a man aged 25-45 years in good health.

The rearrangement joins TRBV9 to TRBJ2-1; D unclear. Germline loops: CDR1 SGDLS, CDR2 YYNGEE. The CDR3 length is 15 residues. Trimming cost V 2 bases and J 2 bases, with 11 bases left between them. The CDR3 protein is CASSVLPSPYNEQFF. The CDR3 DNA is TGTGCCAGCAGCGTTTTACCCAGTCCCTACAATGAGCAGTTCTTC. Variable domain in full (rest from reference TRBV9 and TRBJ2-1): DSGVTQTPKHLITATGQRVTLRCSPRSGDLSVYWYQQSLDQGLQFLIQYYNGEERAKGNILERFSAQQFPDLHSELNLSSLELGDSALYFCASSVLPSPYNEQFFGPGTRLTVL.

The rearrangement uses TRBV4-3 and TRBJ2-2; weak D call: TRBD2 (6 bases). Trimming left V 1 base short and J 2 bases short, with 14 bases between. Germline V CDR1 and CDR2: LGHNA, YSLEER. This CDR3 is 17 amino acids long. The DNA for the CDR3 is TGCGCCAGCAGCCAAGTATGGGTAGCGGTAAACACCGGGGAGCTGTTTTTT. Translated: CASSQVWVAVNTGELFF.

Comments on this clone: The same CDR3 also results from other DNA sequences found in this sample. V and J are TRBV9 and TRBJ2-1; TRBD1 might be the D (6 bases). Trimming cost V 4 bases and J 0 bases, with 11 bases left between them. This CDR3 has 15 amino acids. The V gene's germline CDR1 is SGDLS and CDR2 YYNGEE. CDR3 sequence reads: CASSPTGNSYNEQFF. CDR3 nucleotides: TGTGCCAGCAGCCCAACAGGGAACTCCTACAATGAGCAGTTCTTC.

The chain combines TRBV28 with TRBJ1-2; 9 bases are shared with TRBD1. V trimming: 6 bases; J trimming: 6 bases; junction bases outside the gene matches: 17. CDR1 and CDR2 (germline): MDHEN, SYDVKM. This CDR3 is built from 17 residues. The CDR3 reads CASSLLGTGGVLDGYTF. DNA for the CDR3: TGTGCCAGCAGCCTACTCGGAACAGGGGGCGTTTTAGATGGCTACACCTTC.

The chain links TRBV7-9 to TRBJ2-1; D might be TRBD1 (6 bases). Trimming shortened V by 1 base and J by 4 bases, and 14 bases separated the two germline ends. From germline, CDR1 is SEHNR and CDR2 FQNEAQ (reference sequence). The CDR3 consists of 16 residues. CDR3 in DNA: TGTGCCAGCAGCTTAGGACAGGCGGAAAGATACAATGAGCAGTTCTTC. Its protein product is CASSLGQAERYNEQFF.

V is TRBV5-5 and J is TRBJ2-7; TRBD1 might be the D (6 bases). CDR3 length: 13 amino acids. CDR1 and CDR2 from the germline V gene are SGHKS and YYEKEE (reference sequence). V gave up 4 bases and J gave up 6 bases, with 14 bases separating them. The CDR3 coding sequence is TGTGCCAGCAGCACTACAGGGCTCGGCGAGCAGTACTTC. Translating gives CASSTTGLGEQYF.

The rearrangement joins TRBV11-1 to TRBJ1-1, with a possible D match to TRBD1 (5 bases). V lost 5 bases and J lost 1, with 8 bases in between. The CDR3 sequence is 13 residues long. Germline CDR1 and CDR2: SGHAT and FQDESV (reference sequence). Here the CDR3 DNA reads TGTGCCAGCAGCGGGAGGGGGAACACTGAAGCTTTCTTT. Its protein is CASSGRGNTEAFF.

The chain combines TRBV10-2 with TRBJ1-1, with D perhaps TRBD1 (6 bases). CDR3 size: 14 residues. The V gene lost 7 bases and the J gene lost 1 base, with 13 bases spanning the gap. Germline values: CDR1 WSHSY, CDR2 SAAADI. The CDR3 nucleotides read TGCGCCAGCACGAACGGGGGGGCGAACACTGAAGCTTTCTTT. Protein sequence: CASTNGGANTEAFF.

The rearrangement links TRBV11-3 to TRBJ2-1; 8 bases agree with TRBD1. The CDR3 runs 15 residues. Germline V gives CDR1 SGHNT, CDR2 YENEEA. The V and J ends lost 0 bases and 6 bases, in that order; junction bases with no gene match: 4. The CDR3, as DNA: TGTGCCAGCAGCTTAGATGCCGGGACAGGCAATGAGCAGTTCTTC. Protein product: CASSLDAGTGNEQFF.

The chain combines TRBV28 with TRBJ1-1; TRBD1 aligns across 8 bases. With V trimmed by 1 base and J by 5 bases, 3 bases remained unmatched. This CDR3 is 14 amino acids long. Per germline, CDR1 MDHEN and CDR2 SYDVKM. CDR3 region: CASSLSRGRTEAFF. The CDR3 nucleotides are TGTGCCAGCAGTTTATCCAGGGGGCGTACTGAAGCTTTCTTT.

J is TRBJ2-7 and V is TRBV19; D is ambiguous. CDR3 length equals 11 residues. Germline V CDR1 and CDR2: LNHDA, SQIVND (reference sequence). V lost 9 bases and J lost 5, with 11 bases in between. The CDR3 spells CASSATDEQYF. The CDR3 bases are TGTGCCAGCTCGGCGACCGACGAGCAGTACTTC.

The chain employs TRBV7-2 and TRBJ2-2; D unclear. In germline, CDR1 is SGHTA, CDR2 FQGNSA. With 1 base removed from V and 5 bases from J, the gap between germline ends came to 5 bases. The CDR3 has 13 residues. CDR3: CASSLDHTGELFF. CDR3 DNA: TGTGCCAGCAGCTTAGACCATACCGGGGAGCTGTTTTTT.

This clone was seen a single time. The gene calls are TRBV28 and TRBJ2-7, with 9 bases identical to TRBD2. Unmatched junction bases numbered 6, after V lost 8 bases and J lost 1 base. CDR1 and CDR2 from the germline V gene are MDHEN and SYDVKM. CDR3 length equals 14 residues. DNA of the CDR3: TGTGCCAGCGCAACTAGCGGGCGATCCTACGAGCAGTACTTC. This sequence encodes CASATSGRSYEQYF.

This rearrangement joins TRBV29-1 to TRBJ1-1, with D maybe TRBD1 (5 bases). This CDR3 is 12 amino acids long. V dropped 4 bases and J dropped 5 bases, with 11 bases sitting between them. Germline values: CDR1 SQVTM, CDR2 ANQGSEA. DNA of the CDR3: TGCAGCGTTGCCAACGGGGGGACTGAAGCTTTCTTT. Its protein product is CSVANGGTEAFF.

About this clone: The identical CDR3 is also encoded by other nucleotide sequences in the sample. The gene calls are TRBV28 and TRBJ2-5; no clear D gene. Germline V gene data show CDR1 as MDHEN and CDR2 as SYDVKM. V lost 1 base, J lost 9 bases, and 6 bases lay in between. The CDR3 loop spans 11 amino acids. This CDR3 is CASSLLGSQYF. The DNA for the CDR3 is TGTGCCAGCAGTTTATTGGGTTCCCAGTACTTC.

The chain uses TRBV4-1 and TRBJ2-7; D might be TRBD1 (5 bases). Germline V gene data show CDR1 as MGHRA and CDR2 as YSYEKL. The CDR3 contains 18 residues. The V and J ends lost 4 bases and 3 bases respectively, with 25 bases between them. CDR3 amino acids: CASSPWGWTRTPRYEQYF. For the CDR3, the DNA is TGCGCCAGCAGCCCATGGGGCTGGACACGGACACCCCGCTACGAGCAGTACTTC.

This rearrangement joins TRBV11-3 to TRBJ2-7, with 7 bases that match TRBD1. This CDR3 region has 13 residues. Trimming at V came to 10 bases and at J to 2 bases, leaving 8 bases not matched to a gene. Per the germline V gene, CDR1 is SGHNT and CDR2 is YENEEA. This chain's CDR3 is CATSPGQTYEQYF. The CDR3 bases are TGTGCCACTTCACCGGGACAGACCTACGAGCAGTACTTC.

This clone appeared once. This chain joins TRBV19 and TRBJ1-1; possible D gene TRBD1, 6 bases. CDR1 LNHDA and CDR2 SQIVND come from the germline V gene (reference sequence). This CDR3 is 14 amino acids long. V shed 6 bases and J shed 2 bases, with 13 bases lying between them. The CDR3: CASSPGRGNTEAFF. DNA for the CDR3: TGTGCCAGTAGCCCCGGCAGGGGAAACACTGAAGCTTTCTTT.

This clone was detected only once. J is TRBJ1-4 and V is TRBV9; no reliable D call. The CDR3 length is 16 residues. V lost 0 bases and J lost 0, with 9 bases in between. Germline-derived CDR1 and CDR2 are SGDLS and YYNGEE. CDR3 loop: CASSVVVDATNEKLFF. The CDR3 bases are TGTGCCAGCAGCGTAGTGGTGGACGCAACTAATGAAAAACTGTTTTTT.

The CDR3 DNA sequence: TGTGCCAGCGGCTTCGGACAGACTTATCAGCCCCAGCATTTT. Translating it yields CASGFGQTYQPQHF. The V gene is TRBV28, the J gene TRBJ1-5; D might be TRBD1 (6 bases). Germline lookup yields CDR1 MDHEN and CDR2 SYDVKM. V lost 8 bases and J 5 bases, leaving 16 bases between the germline ends. The CDR3 loop spans 14 amino acids.

The chain is built from TRBV9 and TRBJ2-2; 7 positions match TRBD1. Germline V gene lookup returns CDR1 SGDLS and CDR2 YYNGEE. The CDR3 has 15 residues. V gave up 1 base and J gave up 4 bases; unmatched junction bases: 4. The CDR3, as DNA: TGTGCCAGCAGCGTACAGACAGGGAGCACCGGGGAGCTGTTTTTT. Its protein product is CASSVQTGSTGELFF. Together with reference TRBV9 and TRBJ2-2, the CDR3 gives the full variable domain: DSGVTQTPKHLITATGQRVTLRCSPRSGDLSVYWYQQSLDQGLQFLIQYYNGEERAKGNILERFSAQQFPDLHSELNLSSLELGDSALYFCASSVQTGSTGELFFGEGSRLTVL.

The genes are TRBV25-1 and TRBJ2-7; D remains unclear. V was trimmed by 2 bases and J by 6 bases, leaving 14 bases between them. Per germline, CDR1 MGHDK and CDR2 SYGVNS. The CDR3 is 14 residues long. CDR3 sequence: CASSEPGRLSEQYF. CDR3 bases: TGTGCCAGCAGTGAACCCGGACGGCTTAGCGAGCAGTACTTC.

The rearrangement joins TRBV14 to TRBJ1-3, with D possibly being TRBD1 (6 bases). The CDR3 is 16 residues long. V lost 1 base to trimming and J lost 6 bases, with 16 bases between them. Germline CDR1 SGHDN, CDR2 FVKESK. The CDR3 coding sequence is TGTGCCAGCAGCCAAGCGCGGTCCAGGGGTGCAAACACCATATATTTT. The encoded protein is CASSQARSRGANTIYF.

This sequence joins TRBV14 and TRBJ1-2; no firm D call. Germline V CDR1 and CDR2: SGHDN, FVKESK. The CDR3 loop spans 14 amino acids. The V end was cut by 3 bases, the J end by 4 bases, with 12 bases between. CDR3: CASSQEGRFYGYTF. CDR3 nucleotide sequence: TGTGCCAGCAGCCAGGAGGGTAGGTTCTATGGCTACACCTTC. Full variable domain (missing parts from reference TRBV14 and TRBJ1-2): EAGVTQFPSHSVIEKGQTVTLRCDPISGHDNLYWYRRVMGKEIKFLLHFVKESKQDESGMPNNRFLAERTGGTYSTLKVQPAELEDSGVYFCASSQEGRFYGYTFGSGTRLTVV.

V and J are TRBV21-1 and TRBJ2-1; no check of the table's D call, TRBD2, against the DNA was made. TRBV21-1 is described as a pseudogene. The CDR3 covers 14 residues. The CDR3 DNA reads TGTGCCCAGCCTACGGGGGGACCCTACAATGAGCAGTTCTTC. It is translated as CAQPTGGPYNEQFF.

The gene calls are TRBV5-8 and TRBJ2-1; 13 bases are shared with TRBD2. Germline V lookup: CDR1 SGHTS, CDR2 YDEGEE. This CDR3 region has 19 residues. Trimming took 3 bases from V and 1 from J; bases not matched to a gene: 10. The CDR3 spells CASSSFWTSGSSSYNEQFF. In DNA form, the CDR3 reads TGTGCCAGCAGCTCCTTCTGGACTAGCGGGAGCAGTTCCTACAATGAGCAGTTCTTC. The variable domain in full, with the rest retrieved from reference TRBV5-8 and TRBJ2-1, is EAGVTQSPTHLIKTRGQQATLRCSPISGHTSVYWYQQALGLGLQFLLWYDEGEERNRGNFPPRFSGRQFPNYSSELNVNALELEDSALYLCASSSFWTSGSSSYNEQFFGPGTRLTVL.

The chain's CDR3 is CASSITGPMGTDTQYF. In nucleotides, the CDR3 is TGTGCCAGTAGTATAACTGGTCCCATGGGGACAGATACGCAGTATTTT. This chain connects TRBV19 to TRBJ2-3; D unresolved. CDR3 length: 16 amino acids. Trimming cost V 2 bases and J 3 bases, with 15 bases left between them. Germline CDR1 reads LNHDA; CDR2 reads SQIVND (reference sequence).

The V call is TRBV5-1, the J call TRBJ1-3; no definite D call. CDR1 SGHRS and CDR2 YFSETQ come from the germline V gene. V gave up 4 bases and J gave up 0 bases, with 14 bases separating them. The CDR3 consists of 16 residues. The CDR3 loop reads CASSTDGRFSGNTIYF. CDR3 DNA sequence: TGCGCCAGCAGCACAGACGGGAGATTCTCTGGAAACACCATATATTTT.

This clone was seen only once. The chain combines TRBV29-1 with TRBJ1-1, with unresolved D. V was clipped by 2 bases and J by 3 bases, with 10 bases between them. The CDR3 contains 13 residues. CDR1 and CDR2 (germline): SQVTM, ANQGSEA. The CDR3 loop reads CSVEIFRDTEAFF. The CDR3 DNA sequence: TGCAGCGTTGAAATATTCCGAGACACTGAAGCTTTCTTT.

This clone was counted a single time. The chain couples TRBV20-1 to TRBJ1-2; D unclear. This CDR3 comprises 11 residues. Trimming pared 4 bases from V and 6 bases from J, leaving 9 bases between. The germline gives CDR1 DFQATT, CDR2 SNEGSKA (reference sequence). CDR3 region: CSAKRGDGYTF. The CDR3 DNA is TGCAGTGCTAAGCGTGGGGATGGCTACACCTTC.

The J gene is TRBJ2-3, the V gene TRBV2, with a tentative D call TRBD1 (6 bases). Trimming stripped 5 bases from V and 5 bases from J, with 11 bases between. This CDR3 is built from 13 residues. Germline V gene data show CDR1 as SNHLY and CDR2 as FYNNEI. The CDR3 DNA follows: TGTGCCAGCAGTAGGGCAGGGGAAGATACGCAGTATTTT. Encoded protein: CASSRAGEDTQYF.

The J gene is TRBJ2-2, the V gene TRBV5-8, with 11 bases that match TRBD2. With 2 bases clipped from V and 5 bases from J, the junction kept 8 bases outside the gene matches. The V gene's germline CDR1 is SGHTS and CDR2 YDEGEE. CDR3 size: 17 residues. Here the CDR3 DNA reads TGTGCCAGCAGCTTCCCTCGACTAGCGGGACGGACCGGGGAGCTGTTTTTT. Translated: CASSFPRLAGRTGELFF.